The next 18 T cell receptor beta chains were all read from a single sample in a study of response to subunit inactivated influenza vaccine. TCRdb used MiXCR to reprocess the RT-PCR reads, holding one entry per CDR3 protein. The data hold 800,000 or so distinct CDR3 sequences, with about 20% observed a single time. Material: PBMCs from blood, obtained roughly 5 days after vaccination. These receptors originate from a man aged 50-60 years who received an inactivated influenza vaccine.

The CDR3 DNA sequence: TGTGCCAGCAGTTACTGGCGGGGGTCGAACACCGGGGAGCTGTTTTTT. This translates into CASSYWRGSNTGELFF. This rearrangement joins TRBV6-5 to TRBJ2-2; 7 bases align to TRBD2. CDR3 length equals 16 residues. From germline, CDR1 is MNHEY and CDR2 SVGAGI. The ends lost 1 base at V and 0 bases at J; junction bases unmatched: 2.

For this clonotype: The junction does not match germline at one end; this may be a read error. The chain combines TRBV18 with TRBJ2-5, with D perhaps assigned TRBD1 or TRBD2 (5 bases each). This CDR3 has 14 residues. The germline V gene encodes CDR1 KGHSH and CDR2 LQKENI. The CDR3 region is CASSLGRGAETQYF. CDR3 sequence (DNA): TGTGCCAGCTCCCTTGGAAGGGGAGCAGAGACGCAGTACTTC.

This rearrangement joins TRBV6-1 to TRBJ2-2; tentative D call: TRBD1 (6 bases). The CDR3 has 14 amino acids. Per germline, CDR1 MNHNS and CDR2 SASEGT. The V gene lost 5 bases and the J gene lost 6 bases, with 13 bases spanning the gap. The CDR3 region has the DNA TGTGCCAGCAGTCAAACAGGGTGGGCCGGGGAGCTGTTTTTT. This encodes CASSQTGWAGELFF.

V is TRBV12-3 or TRBV12-4 and J is TRBJ1-3; no clear D gene. This CDR3 region has 14 residues. V lost 2 bases to trimming and J lost 3 bases, with 8 bases between them. Here the CDR3 DNA reads TGTGCCAGCAGTTTAAGTGGTCGTGGAAACACCATATATTTT. This sequence encodes CASSLSGRGNTIYF.

This sequence joins TRBV12-3 or TRBV12-4 and TRBJ2-5; D possibly corresponds to TRBD1 (5 bases). The CDR3 spans 15 residues. With 4 bases removed from V and 2 bases from J, the gap between germline ends came to 14 bases. The CDR3 DNA is TGTGCCAGCAGTTCTGGTGGGGCTATTCAAGAGACCCAGTACTTC. Amino acids: CASSSGGAIQETQYF.

This clonotype was counted ten times or more. The chain recombines TRBV20-1 with TRBJ2-5; 12 positions agree with TRBD2. The CDR3 length is 16 residues. Germline CDR1 is DFQATT and CDR2 is SNEGSKA (reference sequence). The trim removed 3 bases at V and 2 bases at J, leaving 7 bases unmatched. The CDR3 sequence: CSASPSGRAWQETQYF. The CDR3 DNA sequence: TGCAGTGCTAGTCCTAGCGGGAGGGCTTGGCAAGAGACCCAGTACTTC.

This chain uses TRBV3-1 with TRBJ2-7; no firm D call. Germline CDR1 LGHDT, CDR2 YNNKEL (reference sequence). With 0 bases removed from V and 3 bases from J, the gap between germline ends came to 15 bases. The CDR3 covers 16 residues. This CDR3 reads CASSQDLTDQNYEQYF. CDR3 DNA: TGTGCCAGCAGCCAAGATCTAACAGACCAGAACTACGAGCAGTACTTC.

V is TRBV5-1 and J is TRBJ2-1; possibly TRBD1 for D (5 bases). The CDR3 extends over 14 amino acids. Deletions cut 2 bases from V and 3 bases from J, with 9 bases between. Germline V CDR1 and CDR2: SGHRS, YFSETQ. CDR3 region: CASSLFDSYNEQFF. CDR3 sequence (DNA): TGCGCCAGCAGCTTATTCGACAGCTACAATGAGCAGTTCTTC.

CDR3 coding DNA: TGCGCCAGCAGCTTGAACCGGGTGGGGAGAACCGGGGAGCTGTTTTTT. Residues: CASSLNRVGRTGELFF. The chain joins TRBV5-1 to TRBJ2-2, with D possibly TRBD2 on 5 matching bases. The V end was cut by 1 base, the J end by 5 bases, with 15 bases between. Germline values: CDR1 SGHRS, CDR2 YFSETQ. This CDR3 has 16 residues. The complete variable domain, with remaining parts taken from reference TRBV5-1 and TRBJ2-2, reads KAGVTQTPRYLIKTRGQQVTLSCSPISGHRSVSWYQQTPGQGLQFLFEYFSETQRNKGNFPGRFSGRQFSNSRSEMNVSTLELGDSALYLCASSLNRVGRTGELFFGEGSRLTVL.

This clonotype occurred a few times. The chain uses TRBV12-3 or TRBV12-4 and TRBJ2-1; maybe TRBD2 (5 bases). This CDR3 has 13 residues. Trimming shortened V by 2 bases and J by 5 bases, and 7 bases separated the two germline ends. CDR3 protein: CASSLHGNNEQFF. CDR3 nucleotides: TGTGCCAGCAGTTTACACGGGAACAATGAGCAGTTCTTC.

The chain is built from TRBV20-1 and TRBJ1-5, with 8 bases fitting TRBD1. The CDR3 is made up of 14 amino acids. Germline V gives CDR1 DFQATT, CDR2 SNEGSKA (reference sequence). V gave up 0 bases and J gave up 9 bases; unmatched junction bases: 7. CDR3 residues: CSAREGGQGGPQHF. The CDR3 region has the DNA TGCAGTGCTAGAGAAGGCGGACAGGGCGGGCCCCAGCATTTT.

J is TRBJ2-7 and V is TRBV5-1; a possible D gene is TRBD1 (6 bases). CDR1 SGHRS and CDR2 YFSETQ come from the germline V gene. The V end was cut by 0 bases, the J end by 1 base, with 17 bases between. The CDR3 runs to 17 residues. CDR3 sequence (DNA): TGCGCCAGCAGCTTGGCCGAGCAGGGGTACCGTTCCTACGAGCAGTACTTC. Amino acid sequence: CASSLAEQGYRSYEQYF.

V gene TRBV2 combines with J gene TRBJ2-7; D unclear. Between the trimmed V and J ends, which lost 3 bases and 2 bases, there was a span of 8 bases. The CDR3 is made up of 13 amino acids. The germline CDR1 and CDR2 sequences are SNHLY and FYNNEI. The CDR3 DNA is TGTGCCAGCAGTGAGACGACAACCTACGAGCAGTACTTC. Translating it yields CASSETTTYEQYF.

The gene calls are TRBV3-1 and TRBJ2-7, with D possibly TRBD2 on 5 matching bases. The ends were cut back, 0 bases at V and 5 bases at J, with 8 bases in the middle. The CDR3 is 13 residues long. CDR1 is LGHDT, CDR2 YNNKEL, per germline (reference sequence). CDR3 in amino acids: CASSQDRRNEQYF. CDR3 nucleotides: TGTGCCAGCAGCCAAGATCGGAGGAACGAGCAGTACTTC.

The genes are TRBV20-1 and TRBJ2-1, with 12 bases aligning to TRBD2. After removal of 4 bases from V and 4 bases from J, the junction contained 2 bases not matched to a gene. Germline V gives CDR1 DFQATT, CDR2 SNEGSKA (reference sequence). This CDR3 is built from 14 residues. CDR3 DNA: TGCAGTGCTACTAGCGGGAGGGGGTACAATGAGCAGTTCTTC. Translated: CSATSGRGYNEQFF.

The V gene is TRBV24-1, the J gene TRBJ2-3, with D possibly matching TRBD1 (6 bases). Trimming left V 4 bases short and J 2 bases short, with 12 bases between. Germline V gene data show CDR1 as KGHDR and CDR2 as SFDVKD. The CDR3 has 15 residues. The CDR3 bases are TGTGCCACCAGTGACCGGACAGCATACACAGATACGCAGTATTTT. Translating it yields CATSDRTAYTDTQYF.

This clonotype was picked up a small number of times. CDR3 DNA sequence: TGTGCCAGCAGCCCCCGGGTTAGCGGGGGCACAGATACGCAGTATTTT. This sequence encodes CASSPRVSGGTDTQYF. The chain couples TRBV5-5 to TRBJ2-3; TRBD2 aligns across 8 bases. The CDR3 extends over 16 amino acids. V was pared by 4 bases and J by 1 base, with 8 bases of the junction left unmatched. Germline loops: CDR1 SGHKS, CDR2 YYEKEE (reference sequence).

The rearrangement uses TRBV30 and TRBJ2-1, with unresolved D. CDR3 length equals 12 residues. V lost 0 bases and J lost 9, with 9 bases in between. Germline loops: CDR1 GTSNPN, CDR2 SVGIG (reference sequence). The CDR3 is CAWSVELLEQFF. The CDR3, as DNA: TGTGCCTGGAGTGTAGAGCTTCTTGAGCAGTTCTTC.